The rows below give T cell receptor beta chains drawn from one sample of a study of blood T cell repertoires in COVID-19. The data were produced by immunoSEQ multiplex PCR, yet TCRdb's version contains in-frame clones alone and is incomplete. Among over 150,000 clones listed, nearly 90% were seen once. The sample taken for sequencing was peripheral blood. The receptors here all came from a man in his forties or fifties with COVID-19, enrolled during active disease. The CDR3 runs from the conserved cysteine through the conserved F or W. The order of the fields is clone size, J gene, V gene, D gene, CDR3 protein, CDR3 DNA. The D gene is left open where the match is weak. The size field is filled for only some rows; it gives once, few, many or a size class.

- | TRBJ2-1 | TRBV3-1/TRBV3-2 | TRBD2 | CASSFRSGVNEQFF | TGTGCCAGCAGCTTCCGTAGCGGGGTGAATGAGCAGTTCTTC
- | TRBJ2-1 | TRBV15 | TRBD2 | CATSGRTSGRGYNEQFF | TGTGCCACCAGCGGCCGGACTAGCGGGAGGGGCTACAATGAGCAGTTCTTC
- | TRBJ2-2 | TRBV7-8 | - | CASSPGGGTGELFF | TGTGCCAGCAGCCCGGGTGGGGGGACCGGGGAGCTGTTTTTT
- | TRBJ1-2 | TRBV2 | - | CASSESQKNYGYTF | TGTGCCAGCAGTGAAAGTCAGAAAAACTATGGCTACACCTTC
- | TRBJ1-5 | TRBV28 | - | CASDTAGGYQPQHF | TGTGCCAGCGACACCGCGGGGGGTTATCAGCCCCAGCATTTT
- | TRBJ2-3 | TRBV6-5 | - | CASSPWLSTDTQYF | TGTGCCAGCAGTCCTTGGCTTAGCACAGATACGCAGTATTTT
- | TRBJ2-7 | TRBV12-5 | - | CASGSLLAASSYEQYF | TGTGCTAGTGGTTCGCTGCTAGCCGCTAGCTCCTACGAGCAGTACTTC
few | TRBJ1-1 | TRBV30 | TRBD1 | CAWSPYTQGAAFF | TGTGCCTGGAGCCCATACACCCAGGGGGCAGCTTTCTTT
- | TRBJ2-5 | TRBV19 | - | CASSILGLEETQYF | TGTGCCAGTAGTATACTGGGTCTGGAGGAGACCCAGTACTTC
few | TRBJ1-5 | TRBV5-4 | - | CASSLESQPQHF | TGTGCCAGCAGCTTAGAAAGCCAGCCCCAGCATTTT
- | TRBJ2-2 | TRBV28 | - | CASSLLETGQSTGELFF | TGTGCCAGCAGTTTATTGGAAACGGGACAAAGCACCGGGGAGCTGTTTTTT
- | TRBJ2-7 | TRBV24-1 | - | CATSDPGQLGWEQYF | TGTGCCACCAGTGACCCGGGACAACTAGGCTGGGAGCAGTACTTC
- | TRBJ2-7 | TRBV3-1/TRBV3-2 | TRBD2 | CASSRLAGGYEQYF | TGTGCCAGCAGCCGACTAGCGGGAGGGTACGAGCAGTACTTC
once | TRBJ2-1 | TRBV7-2 | TRBD2 | CASSLALAEYNEQFF | TGTGCCAGCAGCTTAGCACTAGCGGAATACAATGAGCAGTTCTTC
- | TRBJ1-2 | TRBV5-1 | - | CASSLAVGRGYGYTF | TGCGCCAGCAGCTTGGCCGTGGGGAGGGGCTATGGCTACACCTTC
- | TRBJ1-6 | TRBV9 | - | CASSVRPTLDSPLHF | TGTGCCAGCAGCGTGCGGCCCACGCTGGATTCACCCCTCCACTTT
- | TRBJ1-5 | TRBV2 | TRBD1 | CASSEYQGGQQEEPQHF | TGTGCCAGCAGTGAATATCAGGGGGGACAGCAGGAGGAGCCCCAGCATTTT
few | TRBJ2-5 | TRBV19 | - | CASSRGQDLQETQYF | TGTGCCAGTAGCCGAGGACAAGACCTACAAGAGACCCAGTACTTC
once | TRBJ2-3 | TRBV4-2 | - | CASSPLGSGTRPTDTQYF | TGTGCCAGCAGCCCATTGGGGAGCGGAACCCGCCCCACAGATACGCAGTATTTT
- | TRBJ2-7 | TRBV7-8 | TRBD1 | CASSSRDSPYEQYF | TGTGCCAGCAGCTCCCGGGACAGCCCCTACGAGCAGTACTTC
- | TRBJ2-3 | TRBV27 | TRBD2 | CASRDLRRGVTDTQYF | TGTGCCAGCAGGGACCTCCGGCGGGGGGTCACAGATACGCAGTATTTT
few | TRBJ1-1 | TRBV7-9 | - | CASSSPTLQGGSTEAFF | TGTGCCAGCAGCTCCCCCACTCTACAGGGTGGGAGCACTGAAGCTTTCTTT
- | TRBJ2-5 | TRBV5-1 | - | CASSLTAWETQYF | TGCGCCAGCAGCTTAACTGCTTGGGAGACCCAGTACTTC
few | TRBJ2-2 | TRBV7-2 | - | CASSSVPTGELFF | TGTGCCAGCAGTTCAGTCCCCACCGGGGAGCTGTTTTTT
- | TRBJ2-2 | TRBV9 | TRBD1 | CASSVDILGTGVAGELFF | TGTGCCAGCAGCGTAGATATTTTGGGGACAGGGGTTGCCGGGGAGCTGTTTTTT
- | TRBJ2-2 | TRBV7-3 | TRBD1 | CASSLFGQGDTGELFF | TGTGCCAGCAGCTTATTCGGGCAGGGGGACACCGGGGAGCTGTTTTTT
few | TRBJ1-1 | TRBV29-1 | TRBD1 | CSGSGQLGTEAFF | TGCAGCGGATCGGGACAGCTCGGCACTGAAGCTTTCTTT
many | TRBJ2-5 | TRBV7-3 | - | CASSLNKEETQYF | TGTGCCAGCAGCTTAAACAAAGAAGAGACCCAGTACTTC
few | TRBJ1-1 | TRBV30 | - | CAWTSPGTEAFF | TGTGCCTGGACCAGCCCGGGCACTGAAGCTTTCTTT
few | TRBJ1-4 | TRBV6-4 | TRBD1 | CASYRDRGLISKLFF | TGTGCCAGTTACCGGGACAGGGGCTTAATTTCGAAACTGTTTTTT
- | TRBJ2-2 | TRBV14 | TRBD2 | CASSRRLAGGTGELFF | TGTGCCAGCAGCCGCCGACTAGCGGGGGGAACCGGGGAGCTGTTTTTT
- | TRBJ2-3 | TRBV3-1/TRBV3-2 | TRBD2 | CASSQRSGGAADTQYF | TGTGCCAGCAGCCAACGTAGCGGGGGGGCGGCAGATACGCAGTATTTT
- | TRBJ2-5 | TRBV7-2 | TRBD1 | CASSLQQGLKTQYF | TGTGCCAGCAGCTTACAACAGGGGTTGAAGACCCAGTACTTC
- | TRBJ2-5 | TRBV4-1 | TRBD1 | CASSAGTAGVETQYF | TGCGCCAGCAGCGCCGGGACAGCAGGGGTGGAGACCCAGTACTTC
- | TRBJ1-5 | TRBV6-4 | TRBD1 | CASSPHPKDRGRQPQHF | TGTGCCAGCAGTCCACACCCCAAGGACAGGGGGCGGCAGCCCCAGCATTTT
- | TRBJ1-3 | TRBV7-8 | - | CASSLARPISGNTIYF | TGTGCCAGCAGCTTAGCGAGGCCTATCTCTGGAAACACCATATATTTT
- | TRBJ1-2 | TRBV4-2 | TRBD1 | CASSQYGQGGYGYTF | TGTGCCAGCAGCCAATACGGACAGGGTGGGTATGGCTACACCTTC
- | TRBJ2-5 | TRBV10-3 | - | CAISESSETQYF | TGTGCCATCAGTGAGTCGTCTGAGACCCAGTACTTC
- | TRBJ2-3 | TRBV3-1/TRBV3-2 | - | CASSPTRQNTDTQYF | TGTGCCAGCAGCCCGACTAGGCAGAACACAGATACGCAGTATTTT
- | TRBJ1-1 | TRBV6-5 | - | CASKVRVMDTEAFF | TGTGCCAGCAAGGTCAGGGTGATGGACACTGAAGCTTTCTTT
- | TRBJ2-7 | TRBV5-1 | - | CASVSGLQYF | TGCGCCAGCGTGTCGGGTCTGCAGTACTTC
once | TRBJ2-1 | TRBV9 | TRBD1 | CASSVLGQGDYNEQFF | TGTGCCAGCAGCGTACTGGGGCAGGGGGACTACAATGAGCAGTTCTTC
- | TRBJ1-4 | TRBV27 | - | CASSLRGNGNEKLFF | TGTGCCAGCAGTTTAAGGGGGAATGGTAATGAAAAACTGTTTTTT
- | TRBJ2-1 | TRBV2 | TRBD2 | CASSEGLAEDHNEQFF | TGTGCCAGCAGTGAAGGGCTAGCGGAAGATCACAATGAGCAGTTCTTC
- | TRBJ2-7 | TRBV5-1 | TRBD2 | CASSLLTSGRASYEQYF | TGCGCCAGCAGCTTGCTCACTAGCGGGAGGGCATCCTACGAGCAGTACTTC
- | TRBJ1-3 | TRBV10-2 | - | CASSDRRNTIYF | TGCGCCAGCAGTGATCGGAGGAACACCATATATTTT
- | TRBJ1-5 | TRBV3-1/TRBV3-2 | TRBD1 | CASSQGLTGYRNQPQHF | TGTGCCAGCAGCCAAGGTCTGACAGGGTATCGCAATCAGCCCCAGCATTTT
few | TRBJ1-1 | TRBV5-1 | - | CASSLDDRNTEAFF | TGCGCCAGCAGCTTGGACGACAGGAACACTGAAGCTTTCTTT
- | TRBJ1-4 | TRBV5-1 | - | CASSEDSTNEKLFF | TGCGCCAGCAGCGAGGACAGTACTAATGAAAAACTGTTTTTT